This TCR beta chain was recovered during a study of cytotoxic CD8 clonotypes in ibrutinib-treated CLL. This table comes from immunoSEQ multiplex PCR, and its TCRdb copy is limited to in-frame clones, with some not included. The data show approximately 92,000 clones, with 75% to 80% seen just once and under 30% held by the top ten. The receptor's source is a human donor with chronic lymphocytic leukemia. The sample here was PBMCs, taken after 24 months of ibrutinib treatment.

CDR3 in amino acids: CSARDIKTQYF. The DNA for the CDR3 is TGCAGTGCTAGAGATATTAAGACCCAGTACTTC. This chain connects TRBV20-1 to TRBJ2-5; D is ambiguous. V was cut by 0 bases and J by 6 bases, with 5 bases left in between. CDR1 and CDR2 from the germline V gene are DFQATT and SNEGSKA (reference sequence). The CDR3 sequence is 11 residues long.